These T cell receptor beta chains were read from a single sample in a study of CD8+ T cells in alopecia areata. The method was immunoSEQ multiplex PCR; TCRdb's version includes in-frame clones alone and lacks a portion of them. The sample consists of approximately 300,000 clones, more than 45% of them appearing once. Sequenced material: CD4+ T cells sorted from blood, taken at week 24, from a patient treated with tofacitinib. The receptors were gathered from a human donor with alopecia areata. Each CDR3 is given with its conserved first and last residue. A D gene is named only where the DNA matches it firmly. Some rows mark clone size as missing; the rest say once, few, many or name a class of expanded clone.

v_gene	j_gene	len	d_gene	abundance	CDR3aa	CDR3nt
TRBV28	TRBJ1-5	12	-	-	CASSPVYQPQHF	TGTGCCAGCAGCCCCGTTTATCAGCCCCAGCATTTT
TRBV30	TRBJ2-1	14	TRBD2	-	CAVRWRGKHNEQFF	TGTGCCGTAAGATGGCGGGGGAAGCACAATGAGCAGTTCTTC
TRBV4-2	TRBJ2-7	14	TRBD1	-	CAPRDRLFSYEQYF	TGTGCCCCCCGGGACAGGCTGTTTTCCTACGAGCAGTACTTC
TRBV7-2	TRBJ2-7	14	TRBD2	once	CASGPGLAGGLGYF	TGTGCCAGCGGACCGGGACTAGCGGGGGGGCTAGGGTACTTC
TRBV5-1	TRBJ2-1	12	-	few	CASSRPGNEQFF	TGCGCCAGCAGCCGACCAGGCAATGAGCAGTTCTTC
TRBV30	TRBJ2-7	16	-	-	CAWSVRSPGPPYEQYF	TGTGCCTGGAGTGTACGGTCACCAGGGCCACCCTACGAGCAGTACTTC
TRBV28	TRBJ2-1	13	-	-	CASSPPFGNEQFF	TGTGCCAGCAGTCCCCCCTTCGGCAATGAGCAGTTCTTC
TRBV5-6	TRBJ2-1	15	TRBD1	-	CASSLIDRDYNEQFF	TGTGCCAGCAGCTTAATTGACAGGGACTACAATGAGCAGTTCTTC
TRBV29-1	TRBJ2-3	12	-	few	CSVKLVTDTQYF	TGCAGCGTTAAACTAGTAACAGATACGCAGTATTTT
TRBV27	TRBJ1-6	17	-	-	CASSASGLTAGVVALHF	TGTGCCAGCAGTGCCTCCGGACTCACCGCTGGGGTAGTGGCCCTCCACTTT
TRBV2	TRBJ1-5	14	-	few	CASTREGGNQPQHF	TGTGCCAGCACCCGAGAGGGTGGCAATCAGCCCCAGCATTTT
TRBV15	TRBJ1-6	15	TRBD1	-	CATSAERQGYSPLHF	TGTGCCACCAGCGCAGAGAGACAGGGGTACTCACCCCTCCACTTT
TRBV19	TRBJ2-5	16	TRBD1	-	CASSTPGQVRGETQYF	TGTGCCAGTTCCACCCCGGGACAGGTTCGCGGAGAGACCCAGTACTTC
TRBV28	TRBJ1-4	15	TRBD1	-	CASSFLDRANEKLFF	TGTGCCAGCAGTTTCCTAGACAGGGCTAATGAAAAACTGTTTTTT
TRBV4-2	TRBJ2-5	17	-	-	CASSQDRQGAGGETQYF	TGTGCCAGCAGCCAAGACCGTCAGGGCGCTGGGGGAGAGACCCAGTACTTC
TRBV7-8	TRBJ2-7	15	-	-	CASIPGGTALYEQYF	TGTGCCAGCATTCCCGGAGGGACAGCCCTCTACGAGCAGTACTTC